The present T cell receptor beta chain was sequenced within a study of beta chain features in type 1 diabetes. As to this clone: Its target is not known.

Reverse transcribing all isolated RNA meant expressed TCRB transcripts were sequenced. The method was immunoSEQ multiplex PCR; TCRdb's version includes in-frame clones alone and lacks a portion of them. The sample includes fewer than 500,000 clones, approximately 13% of them seen just once. Whole-study findings and limits: Type 1 diabetes patients had moderately but significantly shorter TCRB CDR3s in all four CD4+ subsets.

The germline V gene has CDR1 MNHEY and CDR2 SVGAGI. Trimming left V 4 bases short and J 0 bases short, with 10 bases between. This CDR3 spans 15 amino acids. V usage is TRBV6-5 and J usage is TRBJ2-1; no definite D call. The sequenced material came from naive CD4+ T cells from blood. The clonotype originates from a man aged 30 to 39 in good health. CDR3 residues: CASSLRTSSYNEQFF. In nucleotides, the CDR3 is TGTGCCAGCAGTTTACGAACCAGCTCCTACAATGAGCAGTTCTTC.